A selection of T cell receptor beta chains follows, all from one sample in a study of blood T cell repertoires in COVID-19. Using immunoSEQ multiplex PCR, the repertoire was profiled, and TCRdb retains in-frame clones only, with some absent. The repertoire holds 350,000 to 400,000 clones, around 89% seen once, with 0.95% to 1.1% in the top ten. Sample: PBMCs or T cells enriched from blood (not recorded which). Every receptor here comes from a young man who had recovered from COVID-19. The conserved cysteine and the conserved F or W are not part of the CDR3 here. A row's size may be missing; if present it is once, few, many or a size class.

>-|TRBJ1-2|TRBV5-5
ASSFNRGVVGYT
>-|TRBJ1-2|TRBV18
ASSPPSQGGYGYT
>few|TRBJ2-1|TRBV18
ASSPLVYEQF
>once|TRBJ1-3|TRBV2
ASRQGQSTGNTIY
>-|TRBJ2-7|TRBV7-9
ASSLGQKAFYEQY
>-|TRBJ2-7|TRBV4-2
ASSQESSGTSYEQY
>-|TRBJ1-2|TRBV6-6
ASSPRLGQGLLYGYT
>once|TRBJ2-7|TRBV28
ASSWAGLPYEQY
>-|TRBJ1-1|TRBV18
ASSPLRQPEAF
>-|TRBJ1-4|TRBV2
ASRNRGNEKLF
>-|TRBJ2-1|TRBV4-1
ASSQDPGQGVGGEQF
>-|TRBJ1-4|TRBV7-3
ASSLNTGWKKELATNEKLF
>-|TRBJ2-2|TRBV9
ASSPPGQGRTGELF
>-|TRBJ2-4|TRBV7-2
ASSPAGNIQY
>-|TRBJ1-4|TRBV4-1
ASSQAIYSEKLF
>-|TRBJ1-6|TRBV6-5
ASSYGGGTRNSPLH
>-|TRBJ1-2|TRBV7-3
ASSLGENYGYT
>-|TRBJ2-7|TRBV7-2
ASSLGLGRYEQY
>-|TRBJ2-2|TRBV5-1
ASSLNLQNGELF
>-|TRBJ2-7|TRBV6-5
ASNAGAPYEQY
>-|TRBJ1-1|TRBV4-3
ASSQGTGSNTEAF
>-|TRBJ2-1|TRBV7-3
ASSFGGRLRNEQF
>-|TRBJ1-2|TRBV19
ASSTYGQGYGYT
>once|TRBJ2-2|TRBV29-1
SVDRGTTGELF
>-|TRBJ2-2|TRBV7-3
ASSLGGAGELF
>-|TRBJ1-5|TRBV6-5
ASSYKDRGPNQPQH
>-|TRBJ1-2|TRBV28
ASSTSGGYT
>-|TRBJ2-2|TRBV14
ASSFRTGWAGELF
>-|TRBJ1-5|TRBV27
ASSSWGGQPQH
>-|TRBJ2-2|TRBV30
AWSVRWGSGSGTGELF
>-|TRBJ1-5|TRBV19
ASSPRGNQPQH
>-|TRBJ1-4|TRBV5-8
ASSLIWGSNEKLF
>-|TRBJ1-5|TRBV7-8
ASSPHPAVYNQPQH
>-|TRBJ2-7|TRBV10-3
AISTQGLYEQY
>-|TRBJ1-3|TRBV7-8
ASSPLRFGNTIY
>-|TRBJ2-1|TRBV28
ASRGQGFKNEQF
>-|TRBJ2-7|TRBV29-1
SGYLGRGQQY
>-|TRBJ2-7|TRBV19
ASSIVPGPQYYEQY
>-|TRBJ2-3|TRBV27
ASSRHPDTQY
>once|TRBJ1-1|TRBV5-4
ASSSPTGNTEAF
>-|TRBJ2-2|TRBV19
ASASDGGNTGELF
>-|TRBJ2-7|TRBV6-2/TRBV6-3
ASSSKTGNEQY
>-|TRBJ1-1|TRBV13
ASSSSIFAEAF
>-|TRBJ1-1|TRBV5-1
ASSVRGASGAF
>once|TRBJ2-7|TRBV19
ASSIDRPGGVYEQY
>-|TRBJ1-1|TRBV3-1/TRBV3-2
ASSQRFTGLATEAF
>-|TRBJ2-3|TRBV19
ASKGFAGSLDTQY
>once|TRBJ2-1|TRBV9
ASNDGSYYNEQF
>-|TRBJ2-1|TRBV19
ASNLGTAERGQF
>-|TRBJ2-5|TRBV19
ASSIVRGRGQETQY
>-|TRBJ2-2|TRBV3-1/TRBV3-2
ASSLDTGELF
>once|TRBJ2-1|TRBV29-1
SGDRGVGDEQF
>-|TRBJ1-2|TRBV6-2/TRBV6-3
ASSYNDARGYGYT
>-|TRBJ2-3|TRBV11-2
ASSRTGGTADTQY
>once|TRBJ2-2|TRBV5-1
ASSSGQVVTGELF
>-|TRBJ2-1|TRBV14
ASSQPGLAGENHNEQF
>-|TRBJ2-1|TRBV7-3
ASSLGTSGSYEQF